What follows is one TCR beta chain and its context. The antigen is not known. Assay used: immunoSEQ multiplex PCR; TCRdb lists only in-frame clones, some missing. The data contain some 300,000 clones, about 80% of them singletons. The record originates from a study of cytotoxic CD8 clonotypes in ibrutinib-treated CLL. General study results and limits: Public clonotypes, an uncommon group, contracted or remained stable on treatment. Clonality at baseline surpassed age-matched healthy donors and tracked circulating CD8+ T-cell counts. Ibrutinib response saw clonality rise, and progression saw it return toward baseline.

Genomic DNA in an amount of around 2.2 micrograms was extracted from cryopreserved PBMCs and used for the preparation of TCR beta libraries. Germline CDR1 and CDR2: MNHEY and SVGAGI. V lost 5 bases and J lost 8, with 13 bases in between. CDR3 length: 13 residues. V gene TRBV6-5 combines with J gene TRBJ2-1; D uncertain. The material sequenced was PBMCs, taken before ibrutinib treatment. This TCR derives from a human donor with chronic lymphocytic leukemia. DNA of the CDR3: TGTGCCAGCAGTCCCTCGCCCGTACATGAGCAGTTCTTC. The encoded protein is CASSPSPVHEQFF.